This T cell receptor (beta chain) emerged from a study of cytomegalovirus exposure and HLA in healthy donors. Study observations and caveats: When a later analysis compared HLA-associated TCR beta chains with equally common others, the HLA-associated chains turned out to be more clonally expanded and to have lower generation probabilities. Association of a missense DCLRE1C variant with TCR beta V- and J-gene trimming was reported in a later analysis. Reported performance of the classifier showed diagnosis of cytomegalovirus status with high specificity and sensitivity.

Both 60 Vbeta primers and 13 Jbeta primers went into the PCR. Sequenced by immunoSEQ multiplex PCR; TCRdb stores in-frame clones only, minus some. The repertoire holds some 120,000 clones, with 9% to 10% as singletons. Germline-derived CDR1 and CDR2 are SGHTS and YDEGEE. With 6 bases clipped from V and 1 base from J, the junction kept 16 bases outside the gene matches. The CDR3 consists of 18 residues. This clone came up a few times. What it binds is unknown. The sample taken for sequencing was PBMCs. The chain links TRBV5-8 to TRBJ2-3, with 8 bases fitting TRBD2. This sequence was found in a man in his thirties or forties in good health and CMV-seronegative. The CDR3 sequence is CASIRQGTVTSGTDTQYF. The CDR3 coding sequence is TGTGCCAGCATACGGCAAGGGACCGTGACTAGCGGCACAGATACGCAGTATTTT. Looking up the rest from reference TRBV5-8 and TRBJ2-3 gives the full variable domain: EAGVTQSPTHLIKTRGQQATLRCSPISGHTSVYWYQQALGLGLQFLLWYDEGEERNRGNFPPRFSGRQFPNYSSELNVNALELEDSALYLCASIRQGTVTSGTDTQYFGPGTRLTVL.